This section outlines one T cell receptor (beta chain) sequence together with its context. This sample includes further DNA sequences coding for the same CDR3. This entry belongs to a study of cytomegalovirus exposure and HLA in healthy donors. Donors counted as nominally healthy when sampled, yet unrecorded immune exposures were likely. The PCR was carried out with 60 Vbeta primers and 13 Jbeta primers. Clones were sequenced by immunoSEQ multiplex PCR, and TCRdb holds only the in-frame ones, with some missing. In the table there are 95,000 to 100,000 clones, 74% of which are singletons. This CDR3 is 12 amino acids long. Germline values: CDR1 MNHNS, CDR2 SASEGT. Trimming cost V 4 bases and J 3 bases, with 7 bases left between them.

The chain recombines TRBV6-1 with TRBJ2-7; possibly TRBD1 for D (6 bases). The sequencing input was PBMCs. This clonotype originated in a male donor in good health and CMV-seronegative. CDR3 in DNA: TGTGCCAGCAGTGCACAGGGCTACGAGCAGTACTTC. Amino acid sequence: CASSAQGYEQYF.